This entry lists 32 T cell receptor beta chains sequenced from one sample in a study of T cell responses to AZD1222 COVID-19 vaccine. The assay was immunoSEQ multiplex PCR, and TCRdb's table has in-frame clones only and misses some. Of under 150,000 clones listed, 90% are singletons. The sample consisted of peripheral blood, taken on day 0 of AZD1222 vaccination. These receptors were taken from an adult in good health.

This clone has only one observation. Other DNA sequences in this sample translate to the same CDR3. The V and J genes are TRBV11-2 and TRBJ1-1, with D unclear. Germline CDR1 SGHAT, CDR2 FQNNGV. V was trimmed by 1 base and J by 1 base, leaving 4 bases between them. This CDR3 has 13 residues. The CDR3 bases are TGTGCCAGCAGCTTAGGTGGGAACACTGAAGCTTTCTTT. Its protein is CASSLGGNTEAFF. The full variable domain, with the rest looked up from reference TRBV11-2 and TRBJ1-1, is EAGVAQSPRYKIIEKRQSVAFWCNPISGHATLYWYQQILGQGPKLLIQFQNNGVVDDSQLPKDRFSAERLKGVDSTLKIQPAKLEDSAVYLCASSLGGNTEAFFGQGTRLTVV.

This clone showed up just once. The chain combines TRBV24-1 with TRBJ2-2; TRBD1 aligns across 10 bases. CDR1 is KGHDR, CDR2 SFDVKD, per germline. The CDR3 totals 15 residues. Germline trimming cut 4 bases from V and 6 bases from J; bases unmatched to any gene: 4. CDR3 nucleotide sequence: TGTGCCACCAGTGAACTAGGACAGGGGGCCGGGGAGCTGTTTTTT. Its protein is CATSELGQGAGELFF.

J is TRBJ1-2 and V is TRBV19, with no clear D. With 9 bases removed from V and 0 bases from J, the gap between germline ends came to 14 bases. CDR3 length: 14 residues. Germline CDR1 LNHDA, CDR2 SQIVND (reference sequence). CDR3 DNA: TGTGCCAGCGGGTTTGTGGGAGCTAACTATGGCTACACCTTC. Translating it yields CASGFVGANYGYTF. Full variable domain (missing parts from reference TRBV19 and TRBJ1-2): DGGITQSPKYLFRKEGQNVTLSCEQNLNHDAMYWYRQDPGQGLRLIYYSQIVNDFQKGDIAEGYSVSREKKESFPLTVTSAQKNPTAFYLCASGFVGANYGYTFGSGTRLTVV.

The chain recombines TRBV11-3 with TRBJ2-3; D call uncertain. Germline V lookup: CDR1 SGHNT, CDR2 YENEEA. Trimming shortened V by 5 bases and J by 0 bases, and 9 bases separated the two germline ends. This CDR3 region has 14 residues. The CDR3 DNA is TGTGCCAGCAGCCCGTTGACTAGCACAGATACGCAGTATTTT. Amino acids: CASSPLTSTDTQYF. Variable domain in full (rest from reference TRBV11-3 and TRBJ2-3): EAGVVQSPRYKIIEKKQPVAFWCNPISGHNTLYWYLQNLGQGPELLIRYENEEAVDDSQLPKDRFSAERLKGVDSTLKIQPAELGDSAVYLCASSPLTSTDTQYFGPGTRLTVL.

Worth noting for this clone: Other nucleotide sequences from this sample produce the same CDR3. The rearrangement links TRBV20-1 to TRBJ1-1; D is possibly TRBD1 (5 bases). The CDR3 is 11 amino acids. The germline CDR1 and CDR2 sequences are DFQATT and SNEGSKA (reference sequence). Trimming took 5 bases from V and 5 from J, leaving 9 bases between them. Here the CDR3 DNA reads TGCAGTGCTCGTGGGGGAACTGAAGCTTTCTTT. Its protein is CSARGGTEAFF.

J is TRBJ1-5 and V is TRBV5-6; the D is unclear. The CDR3 runs to 14 residues. Deletions cut 1 base from V and 6 bases from J, with 11 bases between. Germline assignment: CDR1 SGHDT and CDR2 YYEEEE. CDR3 residues: CASSLLLSGQPQHF. As DNA, the CDR3 is TGTGCCAGCAGCTTGCTATTATCGGGTCAGCCCCAGCATTTT. The entire variable domain, with the rest obtained from reference TRBV5-6 and TRBJ1-5, is as follows: DAGVTQSPTHLIKTRGQQVTLRCSPKSGHDTVSWYQQALGQGPQFIFQYYEEEERQRGNFPDRFSGHQFPNYSSELNVNALLLGDSALYLCASSLLLSGQPQHFGDGTRLSIL.

In its sample, this clone was seen once. The V call is TRBV11-2, the J call TRBJ2-5; 15 bases map to TRBD2. The CDR3 is 16 residues long. CDR1 and CDR2 (germline): SGHAT, FQNNGV. V was clipped by 5 bases and J by 5 bases; unmatched bases: 6. The CDR3, as DNA: TGTGCCAGCAGCCCCCGGACTAGCGGGGGGGCTGAGACCCAGTACTTC. Residues: CASSPRTSGGAETQYF. The full variable domain, completed using reference TRBV11-2 and TRBJ2-5, is EAGVAQSPRYKIIEKRQSVAFWCNPISGHATLYWYQQILGQGPKLLIQFQNNGVVDDSQLPKDRFSAERLKGVDSTLKIQPAKLEDSAVYLCASSPRTSGGAETQYFGPGTRLLVL.

The chain is built from TRBV4-1 and TRBJ2-1, with 8 bases matching TRBD2. V was pared by 0 bases and J by 6 bases, with 4 bases of the junction left unmatched. From germline, CDR1 is MGHRA and CDR2 YSYEKL. The CDR3 consists of 15 residues. The CDR3 spells CASSQEGLALNEQFF. The CDR3 DNA follows: TGCGCCAGCAGCCAAGAAGGACTAGCCCTCAATGAGCAGTTCTTC.

The chain has TRBV10-1 and TRBJ1-2; D possibly corresponds to TRBD1 (5 bases). Germline-derived CDR1 and CDR2 are WNHNN and SYGVQD (reference sequence). This CDR3 is built from 15 residues. V lost 1 base to trimming and J lost 5 bases, with 14 bases between them. The CDR3 protein is CASSEFKGFDYGYTF. The DNA for the CDR3 is TGCGCCAGCAGTGAGTTTAAGGGGTTTGATTATGGCTACACCTTC.

V usage is TRBV11-2 and J usage is TRBJ2-5; D is unclear. Looked up from germline, CDR1 is SGHAT and CDR2 is FQNNGV. V was pared by 5 bases and J by 4 bases, with 8 bases between. CDR3 size: 12 residues. The DNA for the CDR3 is TGTGCCAGCAGCCTCAGTTTAGAGACCCAGTACTTC. This codes for CASSLSLETQYF.

The genes are TRBV24-1 and TRBJ1-2; D gene uncertain. Germline CDR1 reads KGHDR; CDR2 reads SFDVKD. The length of the CDR3 is 13 residues. The V gene lost 5 bases and the J gene lost 4 bases, with 10 bases spanning the gap. CDR3 region: CATSVLGPYGYTF. DNA for the CDR3: TGTGCCACCAGTGTTCTTGGACCCTATGGCTACACCTTC.

The chain uses TRBV30 and TRBJ2-5; 7 nucleotides align to TRBD1. Unmatched junction bases numbered 10, after V lost 1 base and J lost 5 bases. Germline V gives CDR1 GTSNPN, CDR2 SVGIG (reference sequence). This CDR3 spans 15 amino acids. This CDR3 is CAWSGYGQVGETQYF. The CDR3 bases are TGTGCCTGGAGTGGGTACGGACAGGTGGGGGAGACCCAGTACTTC. Full variable domain (rest looked up from reference TRBV30 and TRBJ2-5): SQTIHQWPATLVQPVGSPLSLECTVEGTSNPNLYWYRQAAGRGLQLLFYSVGIGQISSEVPQNLSASRPQDRQFILSSKKLLLSDSGFYLCAWSGYGQVGETQYFGPGTRLLVL.

The gene calls are TRBV3-1 (or the pseudogene TRBV3-2) and TRBJ2-7; D is undetermined. This CDR3 contains 13 residues. The germline gives CDR1 LGHDT, CDR2 YNNKEL (reference sequence). Trimming took off 4 bases at V and 2 bases at J, with 9 bases between the two ends. The CDR3: CASSPADPYEQYF. The DNA of the CDR3 is TGTGCCAGCAGCCCGGCAGATCCCTACGAGCAGTACTTC.

The chain joins TRBV19 to TRBJ2-7, with 7 nucleotides matching TRBD1. V was pared by 7 bases and J by 3 bases, with 6 bases of the junction left unmatched. The germline V gene has CDR1 LNHDA and CDR2 SQIVND (reference sequence). The CDR3 is 13 residues long. CDR3 in amino acids: CASTTGDLYEQYF. The CDR3 nucleotides read TGTGCCAGTACAACAGGGGATCTCTACGAGCAGTACTTC. Looking up the rest from reference TRBV19 and TRBJ2-7 gives the full variable domain: DGGITQSPKYLFRKEGQNVTLSCEQNLNHDAMYWYRQDPGQGLRLIYYSQIVNDFQKGDIAEGYSVSREKKESFPLTVTSAQKNPTAFYLCASTTGDLYEQYFGPGTRLTVT.

This chain joins TRBV25-1 and TRBJ1-1; weak D call: TRBD1 (5 bases). The CDR3 runs to 16 residues. The V end was cut by 1 base, the J end by 1 base, with 13 bases between. Germline V gene data show CDR1 as MGHDK and CDR2 as SYGVNS. In DNA, the CDR3 is TGTGCCAGCAGTGAATGGGACGGCGGCTGGAACACTGAAGCTTTCTTT. Protein: CASSEWDGGWNTEAFF.

This clone turned up a few times. The chain uses TRBV19 and TRBJ1-3, with a tentative D call TRBD1 (5 bases). Trimming shortened V by 3 bases and J by 1 base, and 10 bases separated the two germline ends. CDR1 is LNHDA and CDR2 is SQIVND in the germline V gene (reference sequence). The CDR3 contains 15 residues. The DNA of the CDR3 is TGTGCCAGTAGTATTGCAGGGTTGTCTGGAAACACCATATATTTT. Encoded protein: CASSIAGLSGNTIYF.

This clone has a single count. The DNA for the CDR3 is TGCAGCGTGGGGCAGGGGATTACAGATACGCAGTATTTT. Encoded protein: CSVGQGITDTQYF. The chain employs TRBV29-1 and TRBJ2-3; TRBD1 is a possible D gene (6 bases). The V and J ends lost 6 bases and 3 bases respectively, with 13 bases between them. The CDR3 spans 13 residues. CDR1 is SQVTM, CDR2 ANQGSEA, per germline.

The V and J genes are TRBV29-1 and TRBJ2-7; D tentatively reads TRBD1 or TRBD2 (5 bases each). Germline CDR1 reads SQVTM; CDR2 reads ANQGSEA. V dropped 1 base and J dropped 3 bases, with 22 bases sitting between them. The CDR3 extends over 17 amino acids. CDR3 coding DNA: TGCAGCGTTGAAGGGCAGGGTGGCTCTAGTCGGGACTACGAGCAGTACTTC. Encoded protein: CSVEGQGGSSRDYEQYF.

This chain joins TRBV5-1 and TRBJ1-4; 11 bases match TRBD1. V lost 0 bases and J lost 8; bases outside the gene matches: 3. CDR1 and CDR2 (germline): SGHRS, YFSETQ. CDR3 length equals 15 residues. This CDR3 reads CASSLDWTGGEKLFF. The CDR3 bases are TGCGCCAGCAGCTTGGATTGGACAGGGGGCGAAAAACTGTTTTTT.

The rearrangement uses TRBV19 and TRBJ1-3; D is uncertain. CDR1 and CDR2 from the germline V gene are LNHDA and SQIVND (reference sequence). V dropped 8 bases and J dropped 4 bases, with 15 bases sitting between them. This CDR3 region has 14 residues. The CDR3 sequence: CASSPQPAGNTIYF. The CDR3 DNA sequence: TGTGCCAGTTCCCCCCAGCCGGCGGGAAACACCATATATTTT.

This CDR3 is CASSYSTSGGAVETQYF. In nucleotides, the CDR3 is TGTGCCAGCAGTTACTCCACTAGCGGGGGGGCCGTCGAGACCCAGTACTTC. The V gene is TRBV6-2 or TRBV6-3, the J gene TRBJ2-5, with 13 bases that match TRBD2. J gave up 5 bases and V 0 bases, and 6 bases lay outside the gene matches. There are 17 residues in the CDR3. Per the germline V gene, CDR1 is MNHEY and CDR2 is SVGEGT.

This clone was counted once. The chain is built from TRBV12-3 or TRBV12-4 and TRBJ1-5; D uncertain. This CDR3 has 12 residues. V shed 6 bases and J shed 6 bases, with 9 bases lying between them. The CDR3 is CASSLGFQPQHF. CDR3 sequence (DNA): TGTGCCAGCAGCCTGGGGTTTCAGCCCCAGCATTTT.

The V call is TRBV18, the J call TRBJ2-2, with D tentatively TRBD1 (5 bases). Germline V gene lookup returns CDR1 KGHSH and CDR2 LQKENI. CDR3 length: 14 residues. The V end lost 3 bases, the J end lost 1 base, and 6 bases lay between the germline ends. CDR3 residues: CASSPQGNTGELFF. CDR3 in DNA: TGTGCCAGCTCACCCCAGGGGAACACCGGGGAGCTGTTTTTT.

The chain is built from TRBV7-3 and TRBJ1-1; D possibly corresponds to TRBD1 (5 bases). In germline, CDR1 is SGHTA, CDR2 FQGTGA. Trimming removed 5 bases at V and 0 bases at J, with 28 bases between. The CDR3 consists of 20 residues. The CDR3 here is CASSDGGYRKDGGLNTEAFF. In nucleotides, the CDR3 is TGTGCCAGCAGCGACGGTGGCTATAGAAAGGACGGGGGATTGAACACTGAAGCTTTCTTT. The full variable domain, rest sourced from reference TRBV7-3 and TRBJ1-1, is GAGVSQTPSNKVTEKGKYVELRCDPISGHTALYWYRQSLGQGPEFLIYFQGTGAADDSGLPNDRFFAVRPEGSVSTLKIQRTERGDSAVYLCASSDGGYRKDGGLNTEAFFGQGTRLTVV.

The genes are TRBV19 and TRBJ2-1; a weak D match, TRBD1 (5 bases). Germline CDR1 reads LNHDA; CDR2 reads SQIVND (reference sequence). The V end lost 9 bases, the J end lost 0 bases, and 12 bases lay between the germline ends. This CDR3 has 14 amino acids. CDR3 bases: TGTGCCAGCTCCGGACAATTCTCCTACAATGAGCAGTTCTTC. This codes for CASSGQFSYNEQFF.

The chain couples TRBV19 to TRBJ2-7; D gene uncertain. This CDR3 is 14 amino acids long. Trimming stripped 4 bases from V and 0 bases from J, with 10 bases between. Germline CDR1 reads LNHDA; CDR2 reads SQIVND (reference sequence). CDR3 nucleotides: TGTGCCAGTAGTACCACGGTGAGCTCCTACGAGCAGTACTTC. Its protein is CASSTTVSSYEQYF.

This chain links TRBV5-5 with TRBJ2-3; D unclear. Trimming pared 2 bases from V and 4 bases from J, leaving 5 bases between. This CDR3 has 12 amino acids. In germline, CDR1 is SGHKS, CDR2 YYEKEE (reference sequence). CDR3 protein: CASSFFADTQYF. CDR3 nucleotides: TGTGCCAGCAGCTTTTTCGCAGATACGCAGTATTTT.

The chain uses TRBV27 and TRBJ1-5, with D hard to call. The CDR3 has 14 amino acids. Germline CDR1 MNHEY, CDR2 SMNVEV (reference sequence). Trimming cost V 2 bases and J 0 bases, with 5 bases left between them. CDR3 region: CASSLAYSNQPQHF. Written as DNA, the CDR3 is TGTGCCAGCAGTTTAGCCTATAGCAATCAGCCCCAGCATTTT.

In its sample, this clone was seen once. This chain connects TRBV7-3 to TRBJ2-3, with 9 bases identical to TRBD2. The germline gives CDR1 SGHTA, CDR2 FQGTGA. The trim removed 2 bases at V and 4 bases at J, leaving 4 bases unmatched. The CDR3 loop spans 15 amino acids. The CDR3 DNA sequence: TGTGCCAGCAGCTTAGGCGGGAGGGCCGCAGATACGCAGTATTTT. This translates into CASSLGGRAADTQYF.

The V and J genes are TRBV15 and TRBJ1-5, with unresolved D. In germline, CDR1 is LNHNV, CDR2 YYDKDF (reference sequence). The CDR3 is 14 residues long. V gave up 8 bases and J gave up 5 bases, with 16 bases separating them. For the CDR3, the DNA is TGTGCCACCGCACGTCGGGGAGCATATCAGCCCCAGCATTTT. Translation gives CATARRGAYQPQHF. Based on the CDR3 plus reference TRBV15 and TRBJ1-5, the full variable domain is DAMVIQNPRYQVTQFGKPVTLSCSQTLNHNVMYWYQQKSSQAPKLLFHYYDKDFNNEADTPDNFQSRRPNTSFCFLDIRSPGLGDTAMYLCATARRGAYQPQHFGDGTRLSIL.

The V call is TRBV3-1 (or the pseudogene TRBV3-2), the J call TRBJ1-2; maybe TRBD1 (5 bases). CDR1 and CDR2 (germline): LGHDT, YNNKEL (reference sequence). Trimming removed 6 bases from V and 8 bases from J, with 16 bases in between. This CDR3 spans 13 amino acids. The CDR3 coding sequence is TGTGCCAGCAGTCCGGCTGGGGCAGACGGCTACACCTTC. The encoded protein is CASSPAGADGYTF.

The rearrangement uses TRBV6-6 and TRBJ1-1, with no clear D. Looked up from germline, CDR1 is MNHNY and CDR2 is SVGAGI (reference sequence). Trimming removed 2 bases from V and 4 bases from J, with 8 bases in between. The CDR3 contains 13 residues. Here the CDR3 reads CASSYGSATEAFF. CDR3 DNA sequence: TGTGCCAGCAGTTACGGGTCGGCCACTGAAGCTTTCTTT.